This TCR beta chain comes out of a study of control samples from healthy donors and cancer patients. The CDR3 has 13 residues. The V gene's germline CDR1 is SGHRS and CDR2 YFSETQ. The V and J ends lost 4 bases and 6 bases, in that order; junction bases with no gene match: 4. Assay: immunoSEQ multiplex PCR; the TCRdb copy retains only in-frame clones and omits some. Of about 14,000 clones in the sample, 60% to 80% are singletons; the top ten hold about 15%. The table lists this clone with a count of one. V is TRBV5-1 and J is TRBJ1-1, with 9 bases that match TRBD1. The clonotype originates from a female donor with lung cancer. Input material: formalin-fixed, paraffin-embedded tissue. In DNA form, the CDR3 reads TGCGCCAGCAGCCAACAGGGGGCCGCTGAAGCTTTCTTT. This codes for CASSQQGAAEAFF. The entire variable domain, with the rest obtained from reference TRBV5-1 and TRBJ1-1, is as follows: KAGVTQTPRYLIKTRGQQVTLSCSPISGHRSVSWYQQTPGQGLQFLFEYFSETQRNKGNFPGRFSGRQFSNSRSEMNVSTLELGDSALYLCASSQQGAAEAFFGQGTRLTVV.